The entry below gives a single TCR beta chain sequence along with its context. Its specificity is not known. PCR primers comprised 60 Vbeta and 13 Jbeta primers. Assay used: immunoSEQ multiplex PCR; TCRdb lists only in-frame clones, some missing. This table holds about 140,000 clones, about 76% found once. The sample comes from a study of cytomegalovirus exposure and HLA in healthy donors. Regarding the study as a whole: Reports credit the classifier with highly specific, highly sensitive diagnosis of cytomegalovirus status.

Trimming removed 4 bases from V and 9 bases from J; junction bases left unmatched: 4. Germline values: CDR1 SGHRS, CDR2 YFSETQ. The CDR3 consists of 15 residues. J is TRBJ2-1 and V is TRBV5-1, with 16 bases lining up with TRBD2. Sequencing was done on a sample of PBMCs. The TCR sequence derives from a female donor in good health and CMV-seronegative. The CDR3 DNA sequence: TGCGCCAGCAGCACAGGGACTAGCGGGGGGGGTGAGCAGTTCTTC. Its translation is CASSTGTSGGGEQFF. Drawing the rest from reference TRBV5-1 and TRBJ2-1, the complete variable domain is KAGVTQTPRYLIKTRGQQVTLSCSPISGHRSVSWYQQTPGQGLQFLFEYFSETQRNKGNFPGRFSGRQFSNSRSEMNVSTLELGDSALYLCASSTGTSGGGEQFFGPGTRLTVL.